These T cell receptor beta chains were read from a single sample in a study of blood T cell repertoires in COVID-19. Generated by immunoSEQ multiplex PCR, the TCRdb table keeps only in-frame clones and is missing some. The sample contains under 100,000 clones, about 85% of which appear only once. The source material was peripheral blood. These receptors originate from a man at least 80 years old with active or convalescent COVID-19. CDR3s include the opening cysteine and the closing phenylalanine or tryptophan. A D gene is named only where the DNA matches it firmly. Some rows mark clone size as missing; the rest say once, few, many or name a class of expanded clone.

CASSSVAGGGETQYF TGCGCCAGCAGCTCTGTAGCGGGGGGAGGAGAGACCCAGTACTTC - TRBJ2-5 TRBD2 15 TRBV5-1
CAISSLRKTGELFF TGTGCCATCAGTAGTTTGCGTAAGACCGGGGAGCTGTTTTTT - TRBJ2-2 - 14 TRBV10-3
CASSLGTGRRADTQYF TGCGCCAGCAGTTTAGGGACAGGGAGGAGGGCAGATACGCAGTATTTT - TRBJ2-3 TRBD1 16 TRBV5-1
CASSITGGEAPLHF TGTGCCAGTAGTATTACAGGGGGCGAGGCACCCCTCCACTTT few TRBJ1-6 TRBD1 14 TRBV19
CASSQGQNYEQYF TGTGCCAGCAGCCAGGGACAGAACTACGAGCAGTACTTC - TRBJ2-7 TRBD1 13 TRBV6-2/TRBV6-3
CASSMAGEGNQPQHF TGTGCCAGTAGTATGGCAGGGGAAGGAAATCAGCCCCAGCATTTT - TRBJ1-5 - 15 TRBV19
CASSARLRGSEAFF TGTGCCAGCAGCGCACGCCTCAGGGGATCTGAAGCTTTCTTT - TRBJ1-1 - 14 TRBV5-5
CASSMLFYGTSGYEQYF TGTGCCAGTAGTATGCTTTTTTACGGGACTAGCGGCTACGAGCAGTACTTC - TRBJ2-7 TRBD2 17 TRBV19
CASSQYTGELFF TGTGCCAGCAGCCAGTACACCGGGGAGCTGTTTTTT - TRBJ2-2 - 12 TRBV7-9
CASSPFVDRVGRNQPQHF TGTGCCAGCAGTCCCTTCGTGGACAGGGTGGGCCGCAATCAGCCCCAGCATTTT - TRBJ1-5 TRBD1 18 TRBV6-2/TRBV6-3
CAWRTGGNSPLHF TGTGCCTGGAGAACAGGGGGTAATTCACCCCTCCACTTT - TRBJ1-6 TRBD1 13 TRBV30
CASSSGQGDEQYF TGTGCCAGCAGCTCGGGACAGGGGGACGAGCAGTACTTC - TRBJ2-7 TRBD1 13 TRBV7-7
CASSLGTGFYGYTF TGTGCCAGCAGCTTGGGAACAGGCTTCTATGGCTACACCTTC - TRBJ1-2 - 14 TRBV5-6
CASSPGSLLYGYTF TGCGCCAGCAGCCCCGGTAGTCTCCTATATGGCTACACCTTC - TRBJ1-2 - 14 TRBV5-1
CASSLTGTGGPYEQYF TGTGCCAGCTCATTGACCGGGACAGGGGGTCCCTACGAGCAGTACTTC few TRBJ2-7 TRBD1 16 TRBV18
CSGGTGRNGYTF TGCAGCGGGGGGACAGGGCGGAACGGCTACACCTTC - TRBJ1-2 TRBD1 12 TRBV29-1
CASSLEATGNTIYF TGTGCCAGCAGCTTAGAGGCCACTGGAAACACCATATATTTT few TRBJ1-3 - 14 TRBV11-2
CASSLEGADRGTEQYF TGCGCCAGCAGCTTGGAGGGTGCGGACAGGGGGACCGAGCAGTACTTC - TRBJ2-7 TRBD1 16 TRBV5-1
CASTRSGARTDTQYF TGTGCCAGCACCCGTAGTGGGGCCCGCACAGATACGCAGTATTTT - TRBJ2-3 - 15 TRBV2
CASSLGGQLLGGANVLTF TGCGCCAGCAGCTTAGGCGGACAGTTGTTAGGTGGGGCCAACGTCCTGACTTTC - TRBJ2-6 - 18 TRBV5-1
CASSLRGANTEAFF TGCGCCAGCAGCTTAAGAGGAGCCAACACTGAAGCTTTCTTT - TRBJ1-1 - 14 TRBV5-1
CASSLVTGVQNQPQHF TGTGCCAGCAGCTTGGTCACCGGGGTCCAAAATCAGCCCCAGCATTTT - TRBJ1-5 - 16 TRBV5-5
CASSLPPRDTQYF TGTGCCAGCAGTTTACCGCCCCGGGATACGCAGTATTTT - TRBJ2-3 - 13 TRBV12-3/TRBV12-4
CASSTGGRRIGRNEQFF TGTGCCAGTAGTACCGGGGGACGCCGCATTGGCAGGAATGAGCAGTTCTTC - TRBJ2-1 - 17 TRBV19